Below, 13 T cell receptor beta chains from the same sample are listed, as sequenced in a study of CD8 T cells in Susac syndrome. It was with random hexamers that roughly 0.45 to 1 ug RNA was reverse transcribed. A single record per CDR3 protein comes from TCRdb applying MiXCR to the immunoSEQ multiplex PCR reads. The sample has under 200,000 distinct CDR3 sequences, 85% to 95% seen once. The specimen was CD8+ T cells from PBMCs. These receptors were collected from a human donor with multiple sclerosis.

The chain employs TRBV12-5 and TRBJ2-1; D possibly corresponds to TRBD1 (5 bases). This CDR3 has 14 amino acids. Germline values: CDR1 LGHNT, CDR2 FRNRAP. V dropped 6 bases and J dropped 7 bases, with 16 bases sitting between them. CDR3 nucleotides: TGTGCTAGTGGCCACCACGACAGAAAGAATGAGCAGTTCTTC. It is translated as CASGHHDRKNEQFF.

The CDR3 here is CASSQRGQSPIYEQYF. The CDR3 DNA follows: TGTGCCAGCAGCCAACGGGGACAGAGCCCTATCTACGAGCAGTACTTC. The chain links TRBV14 to TRBJ2-7; 7 bases align to TRBD1. The CDR3 is 16 amino acids. J gave up 3 bases and V 2 bases, and 10 bases lay outside the gene matches. Germline V CDR1 and CDR2: SGHDN, FVKESK. The complete variable domain, with remaining parts taken from reference TRBV14 and TRBJ2-7, reads EAGVTQFPSHSVIEKGQTVTLRCDPISGHDNLYWYRRVMGKEIKFLLHFVKESKQDESGMPNNRFLAERTGGTYSTLKVQPAELEDSGVYFCASSQRGQSPIYEQYFGPGTRLTVT.

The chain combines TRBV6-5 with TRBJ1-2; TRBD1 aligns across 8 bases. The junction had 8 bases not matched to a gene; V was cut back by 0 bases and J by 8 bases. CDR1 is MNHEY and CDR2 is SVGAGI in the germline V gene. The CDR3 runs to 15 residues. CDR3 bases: TGTGCCAGCAGTTACTCGGAAACAGGGGGACCAGGCTACACCTTC. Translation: CASSYSETGGPGYTF.

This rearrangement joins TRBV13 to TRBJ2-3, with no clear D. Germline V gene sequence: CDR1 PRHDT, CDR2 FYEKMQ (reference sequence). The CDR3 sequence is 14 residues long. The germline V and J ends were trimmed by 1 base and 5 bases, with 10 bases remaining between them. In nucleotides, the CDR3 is TGTGCCAGCAGCTTAGAGGGCCCGCGAGATACGCAGTATTTT. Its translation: CASSLEGPRDTQYF.

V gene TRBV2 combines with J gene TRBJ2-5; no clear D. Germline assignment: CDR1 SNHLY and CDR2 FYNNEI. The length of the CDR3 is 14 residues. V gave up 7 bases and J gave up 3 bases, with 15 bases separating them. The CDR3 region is CASITVESEETQYF. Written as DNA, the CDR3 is TGTGCCAGCATAACGGTGGAATCAGAAGAGACCCAGTACTTC.

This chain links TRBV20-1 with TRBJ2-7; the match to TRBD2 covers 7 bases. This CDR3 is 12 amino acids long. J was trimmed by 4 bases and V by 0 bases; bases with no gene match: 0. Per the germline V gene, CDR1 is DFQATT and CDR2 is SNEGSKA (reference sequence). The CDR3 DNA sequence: TGCAGTGCTAGAGAGCGGGAGTACGAGCAGTACTTC. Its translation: CSAREREYEQYF.

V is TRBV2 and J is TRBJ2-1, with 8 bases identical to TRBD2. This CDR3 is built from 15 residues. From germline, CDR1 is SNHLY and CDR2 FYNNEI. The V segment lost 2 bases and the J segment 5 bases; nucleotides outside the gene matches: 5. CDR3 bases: TGTGCCAGCAGTGAACTTGGCGGGGGGAACAATGAGCAGTTCTTC. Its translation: CASSELGGGNNEQFF.

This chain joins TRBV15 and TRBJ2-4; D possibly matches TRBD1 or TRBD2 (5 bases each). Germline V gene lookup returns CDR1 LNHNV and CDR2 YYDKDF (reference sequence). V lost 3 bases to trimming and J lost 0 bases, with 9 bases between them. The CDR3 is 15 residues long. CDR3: CATSSFGTAKNIQYF. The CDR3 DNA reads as TGTGCCACCAGCAGTTTCGGGACAGCCAAAAACATTCAGTACTTC.

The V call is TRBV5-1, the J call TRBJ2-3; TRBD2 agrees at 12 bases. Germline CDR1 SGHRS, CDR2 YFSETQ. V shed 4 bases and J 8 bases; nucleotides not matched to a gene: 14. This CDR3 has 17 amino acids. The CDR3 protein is CASSLTSSGRVVGTQYF. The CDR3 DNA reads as TGCGCCAGCAGCCTGACCTCTAGCGGGAGGGTCGTTGGTACGCAGTATTTT.

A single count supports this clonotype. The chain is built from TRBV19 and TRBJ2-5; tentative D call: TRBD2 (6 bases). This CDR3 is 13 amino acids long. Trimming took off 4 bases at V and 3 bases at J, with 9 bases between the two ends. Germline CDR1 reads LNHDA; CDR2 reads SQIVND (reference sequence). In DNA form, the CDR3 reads TGTGCCAGTAGTAGGGACTCGGAAGAGACCCAGTACTTC. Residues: CASSRDSEETQYF.

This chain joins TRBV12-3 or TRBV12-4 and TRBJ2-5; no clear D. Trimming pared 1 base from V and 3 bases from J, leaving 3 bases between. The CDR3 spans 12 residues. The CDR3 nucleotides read TGTGCCAGCAGTTTAGGAAAAGAGACCCAGTACTTC. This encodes CASSLGKETQYF.

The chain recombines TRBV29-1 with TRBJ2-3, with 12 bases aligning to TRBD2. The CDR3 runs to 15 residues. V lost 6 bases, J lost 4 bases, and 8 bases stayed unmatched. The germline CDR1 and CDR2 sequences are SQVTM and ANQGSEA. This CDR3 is CSVELAGGLPDTQYF. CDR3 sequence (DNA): TGCAGCGTGGAACTAGCGGGAGGTCTTCCAGATACGCAGTATTTT.

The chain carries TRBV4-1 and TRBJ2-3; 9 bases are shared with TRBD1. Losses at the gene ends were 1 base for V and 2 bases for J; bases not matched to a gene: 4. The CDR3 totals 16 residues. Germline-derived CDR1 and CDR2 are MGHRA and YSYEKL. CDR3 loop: CASSQATGGITDTQYF. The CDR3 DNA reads TGCGCCAGCAGCCAAGCGACAGGGGGAATCACAGATACGCAGTATTTT.